What follows describes a single T cell receptor beta chain. Sequencing was performed with immunoSEQ multiplex PCR; in TCRdb, only in-frame clones are kept and a portion is missing. The table shows about 170,000 clones, with about nine tenths occurring only once. The CDR3 loop spans 15 amino acids. Germline V CDR1 and CDR2: SGHRS, YFSETQ. V dropped 0 bases and J dropped 0 bases, with 7 bases sitting between them. The data originate from a study of control samples from healthy donors and cancer patients. The sample taken for sequencing was blood. The chain couples TRBV5-1 to TRBJ2-1; D gene unclear. This clonotype was sampled from a woman aged 40 to 50 in good health. The CDR3 DNA reads TGCGCCAGCAGCTTGGAGGAAAGCTCCTACAATGAGCAGTTCTTC. Amino acid sequence: CASSLEESSYNEQFF. The whole variable domain, filled in from reference TRBV5-1 and TRBJ2-1, reads KAGVTQTPRYLIKTRGQQVTLSCSPISGHRSVSWYQQTPGQGLQFLFEYFSETQRNKGNFPGRFSGRQFSNSRSEMNVSTLELGDSALYLCASSLEESSYNEQFFGPGTRLTVL.